The entry that follows covers one T cell receptor (beta chain) sequence. This entry is derived from a study of blood T cell repertoires in COVID-19. Study-level background: Sample material is recorded as cDNA or gDNA derived from T cells, B-cell-depleted T cells, or PBMCs.

Germline V gene data show CDR1 as SGHVS and CDR2 as FQNEAQ. The CDR3 runs 15 residues. The ends lost 5 bases at V and 1 base at J; junction bases unmatched: 6. Repertoires were generated with immunoSEQ multiplex PCR, while TCRdb's copy carries only in-frame clones and drops some. The table lists roughly 200,000 clones, 80% to 90% of them singletons. This sequence originates from a woman aged 40 to 50 with acute COVID-19. This rearrangement joins TRBV7-8 to TRBJ1-1; TRBD1 agrees at 8 bases. Sample: PBMCs or T cells enriched from blood (not recorded which). CDR3 residues: CASSQGGQANTEAFF. The CDR3 nucleotides are TGTGCCAGCAGCCAGGGGGGACAGGCGAACACTGAAGCTTTCTTT.